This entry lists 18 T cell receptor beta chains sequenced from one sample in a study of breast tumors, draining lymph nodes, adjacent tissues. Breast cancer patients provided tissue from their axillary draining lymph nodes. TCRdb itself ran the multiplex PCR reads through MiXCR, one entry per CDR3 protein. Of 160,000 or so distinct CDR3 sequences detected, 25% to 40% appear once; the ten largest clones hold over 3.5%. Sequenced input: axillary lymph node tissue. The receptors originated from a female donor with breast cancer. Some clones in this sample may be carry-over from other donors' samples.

The CDR3 DNA sequence: TGTGCCAACGAGGGGGCAATGAACACTGAAGCTTTCTTT. Its translation is CANEGAMNTEAFF. The rearrangement uses TRBV25-1 and TRBJ1-1; the match to TRBD1 covers 7 bases. The CDR3 totals 13 residues. The V segment lost 10 bases and the J segment 0 bases; nucleotides outside the gene matches: 5. Germline values: CDR1 MGHDK, CDR2 SYGVNS. The whole variable domain, filled in from reference TRBV25-1 and TRBJ1-1, reads EADIYQTPRYLVIGTGKKITLECSQTMGHDKMYWYQQDPGMELHLIHYSYGVNSTEKGDLSSESTVSRIRTEHFPLTLESARPSHTSQYLCANEGAMNTEAFFGQGTRLTVV.

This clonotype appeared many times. The CDR3 here is CASAVYNEQFF. CDR3 nucleotide sequence: TGTGCCAGCGCCGTCTACAATGAGCAGTTCTTC. The chain uses TRBV12-3 or TRBV12-4 and TRBJ2-1; D remains ambiguous. Trimming cost V 8 bases and J 3 bases, with 5 bases left between them. The CDR3 totals 11 residues.

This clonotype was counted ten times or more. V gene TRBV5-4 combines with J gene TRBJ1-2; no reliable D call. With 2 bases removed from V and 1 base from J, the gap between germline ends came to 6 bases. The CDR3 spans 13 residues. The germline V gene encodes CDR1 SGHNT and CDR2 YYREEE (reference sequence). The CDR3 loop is CASSLTLNYGYTF. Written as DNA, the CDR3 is TGTGCCAGCAGCTTAACGCTTAACTATGGCTACACCTTC.

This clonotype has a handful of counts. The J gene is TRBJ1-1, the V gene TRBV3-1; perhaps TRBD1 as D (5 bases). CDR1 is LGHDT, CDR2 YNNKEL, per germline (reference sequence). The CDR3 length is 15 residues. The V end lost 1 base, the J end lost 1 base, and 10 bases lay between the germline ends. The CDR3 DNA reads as TGTGCCAGCAGCCAAGTGGGACGTCCGAACACTGAAGCTTTCTTT. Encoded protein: CASSQVGRPNTEAFF.

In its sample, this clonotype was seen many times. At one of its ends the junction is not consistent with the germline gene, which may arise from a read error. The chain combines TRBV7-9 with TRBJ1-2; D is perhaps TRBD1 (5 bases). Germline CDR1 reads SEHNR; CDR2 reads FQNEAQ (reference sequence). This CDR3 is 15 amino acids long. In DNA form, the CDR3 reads TGTGCCAGCAGCCCACCTCGGGGTCGGGACGAAGGCTACCCCTTC. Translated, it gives CASSPPRGRDEGYPF.

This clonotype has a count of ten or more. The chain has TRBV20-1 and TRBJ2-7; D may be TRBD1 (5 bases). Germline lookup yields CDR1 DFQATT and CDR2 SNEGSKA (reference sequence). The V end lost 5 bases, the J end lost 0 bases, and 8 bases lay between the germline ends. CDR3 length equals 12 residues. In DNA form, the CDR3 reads TGCAGTGCTGAGGACAACTCCTACGAGCAGTACTTC. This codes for CSAEDNSYEQYF.

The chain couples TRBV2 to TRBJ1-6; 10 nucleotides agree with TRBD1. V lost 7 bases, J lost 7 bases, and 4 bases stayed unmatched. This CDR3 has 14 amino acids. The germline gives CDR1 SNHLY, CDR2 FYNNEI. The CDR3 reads CASTRTGGNSPLHF. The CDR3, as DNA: TGTGCCAGCACCAGGACAGGGGGGAATTCACCCCTCCACTTT.

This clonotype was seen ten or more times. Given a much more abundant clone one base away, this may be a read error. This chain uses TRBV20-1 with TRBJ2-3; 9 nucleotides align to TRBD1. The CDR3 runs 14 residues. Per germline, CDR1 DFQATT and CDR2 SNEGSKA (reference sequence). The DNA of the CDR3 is TGCAGTGCGAGTGGACAGGGGAGCACAGCTACGCAGTATTTT. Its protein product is CSASGQGSTATQYF.

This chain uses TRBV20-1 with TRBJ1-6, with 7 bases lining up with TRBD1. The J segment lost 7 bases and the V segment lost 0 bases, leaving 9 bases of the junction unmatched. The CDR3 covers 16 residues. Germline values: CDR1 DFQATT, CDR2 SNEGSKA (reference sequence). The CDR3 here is CSARDIRDSRNSPLHF. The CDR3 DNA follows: TGCAGTGCTAGAGATATACGGGACAGTCGCAATTCACCCCTCCACTTT.

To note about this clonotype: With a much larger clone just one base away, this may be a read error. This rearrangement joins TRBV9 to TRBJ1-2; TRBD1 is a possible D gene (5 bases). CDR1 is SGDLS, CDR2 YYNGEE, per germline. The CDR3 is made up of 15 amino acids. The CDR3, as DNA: TGTGCCAGCAGCGCAATCCGCGGGGACCTCTATGGCTCCACCTTC. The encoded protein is CASSAIRGDLYGSTF.

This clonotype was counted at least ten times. The CDR3 DNA follows: TGTGCCAGCAGCCCCGCGGAGACTAATCAAGAGACCCAGTACTTC. Translated, it gives CASSPAETNQETQYF. The chain uses TRBV5-4 and TRBJ2-5, with a tentative D call TRBD2 (5 bases). Germline V gene sequence: CDR1 SGHNT, CDR2 YYREEE (reference sequence). The CDR3 is 15 residues long. V gave up 4 bases and J gave up 2 bases, with 15 bases separating them.

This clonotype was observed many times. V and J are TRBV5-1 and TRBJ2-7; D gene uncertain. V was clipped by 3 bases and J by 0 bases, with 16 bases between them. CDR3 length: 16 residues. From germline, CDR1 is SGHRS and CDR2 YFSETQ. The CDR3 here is CASSYPTSGSSYEQYF. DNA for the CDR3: TGCGCCAGCAGCTACCCGACCTCGGGCAGCTCCTACGAGCAGTACTTC.

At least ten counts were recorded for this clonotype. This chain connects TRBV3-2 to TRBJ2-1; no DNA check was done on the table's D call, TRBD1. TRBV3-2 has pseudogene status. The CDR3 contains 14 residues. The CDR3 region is CASSRTGTGNEQFF. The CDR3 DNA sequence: TGTGCCAGCAGCCGTACCGGGACAGGGAATGAGCAGTTCTTC.

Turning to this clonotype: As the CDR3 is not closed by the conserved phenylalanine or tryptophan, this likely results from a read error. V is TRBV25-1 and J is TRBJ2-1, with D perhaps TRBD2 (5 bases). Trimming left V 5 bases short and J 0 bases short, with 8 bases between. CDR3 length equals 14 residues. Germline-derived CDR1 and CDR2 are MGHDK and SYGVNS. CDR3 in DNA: TGTGCCAGCAGTCCTACTAGCTCCTACAATGAGCAGTTCTCC. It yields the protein CASSPTSSYNEQFS.

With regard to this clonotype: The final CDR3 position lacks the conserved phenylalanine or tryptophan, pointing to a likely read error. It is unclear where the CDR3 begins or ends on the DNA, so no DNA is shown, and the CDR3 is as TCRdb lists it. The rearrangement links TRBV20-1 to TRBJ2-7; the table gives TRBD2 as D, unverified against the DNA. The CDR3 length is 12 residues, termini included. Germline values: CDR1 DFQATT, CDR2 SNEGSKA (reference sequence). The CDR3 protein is CSAETGPSEPYS.

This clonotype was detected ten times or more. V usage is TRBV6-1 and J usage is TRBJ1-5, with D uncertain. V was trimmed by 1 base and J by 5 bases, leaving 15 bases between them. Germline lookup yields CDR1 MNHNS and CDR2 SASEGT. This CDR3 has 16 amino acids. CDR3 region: CASSEGFVGYDQPQHF. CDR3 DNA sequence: TGTGCCAGCAGTGAAGGGTTTGTGGGTTACGATCAGCCCCAGCATTTT.

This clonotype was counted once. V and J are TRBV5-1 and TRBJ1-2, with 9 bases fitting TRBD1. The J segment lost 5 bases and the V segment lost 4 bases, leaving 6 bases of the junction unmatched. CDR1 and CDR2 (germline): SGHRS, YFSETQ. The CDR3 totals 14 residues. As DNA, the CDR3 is TGCGCCAGCAGCCCATTGGGGACAGGGTATGGCTACACCTTC. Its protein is CASSPLGTGYGYTF.

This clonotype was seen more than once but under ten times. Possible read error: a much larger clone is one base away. CDR3 bases: TGTGCCAGCAGCCAACAGACGGACCCCAGCAATCGGCCCCAGCATTTT. Translation gives CASSQQTDPSNRPQHF. The chain is built from TRBV14 and TRBJ1-5, with unresolved D. The CDR3 runs 16 residues. Germline V CDR1 and CDR2: SGHDN, FVKESK.